This TCR beta chain was recovered during a study of T cells after yellow fever vaccination. Study overall: For low cell numbers, libraries were made with SMART-Seq v4 Ultra Low Input.

The study, taken as a whole, reports: The CD4 compartment and the CD8 compartment contained a small share of clonotypes in common. Among primary-vaccination clones, most reappeared after the booster, at 96% for CD4 and more than 85% for CD8.

Germline V gene sequence: CDR1 SGHTA, CDR2 FQGNSA. Trimming took 3 bases from V and 6 from J, leaving 12 bases between them. CDR3 size: 13 residues. This clonotype was detected a few times. As yet, its antigen is unknown. TCRdb called the 5' RACE reads again in MiXCR, with one record for every CDR3 protein. The profile shows 600,000 to 750,000 distinct CDR3 sequences, 9% to 15% of them singletons. This sequence originates from a man aged 30 to 45 who received the YFV17D yellow fever vaccine. This material consisted of PBMCs, taken on the day of the yellow fever booster vaccination. The chain is built from TRBV7-2 and TRBJ2-7; possible D gene TRBD1, 6 bases. CDR3 loop: CASSLGHSFEQYF. CDR3 nucleotide sequence: TGTGCCAGCAGCTTGGGACACAGCTTCGAGCAGTACTTC.